This TCR beta chain was sequenced in a study of cytomegalovirus exposure and HLA in healthy donors. Study as a whole: Around 80 million unique TCR sequences came from HLA-typed donors in an early release. Study-wide results and caveats: Common viral pathogens (according to a later analysis) appeared linked to several of the most significant clusters.

The PCR ran on 60 Vbeta and 13 Jbeta primers. Sequencing was performed with immunoSEQ multiplex PCR; in TCRdb, only in-frame clones are kept and a portion is missing. The sample holds fewer than 200,000 clones. The V and J ends lost 4 bases and 3 bases respectively, with 12 bases between them. The CDR3 extends over 14 amino acids. Germline lookup yields CDR1 SGHRS and CDR2 YFSETQ. To note about this clone: The antigen is undetermined.

Sequenced material: PBMCs. The V call is TRBV5-1, the J call TRBJ2-3; D call uncertain. The clonotype comes from a woman aged 60-70 years in good health and CMV-seronegative. The chain's CDR3 is CASSPTTATDTQYF. DNA of the CDR3: TGCGCCAGCAGCCCGACGACTGCAACAGATACGCAGTATTTT.